The next 3 T cell receptor beta chains were all read from a single sample in a study of cytomegalovirus exposure and HLA in healthy donors (dated by TCRdb to about 2017). Receptor amplification or capture employed the immunoSEQ multiplex PCR assay. A mixture of 60 forward primers for TCR Vbeta segments and 13 reverse primers for TCR Jbeta segments was used in the multiplex PCR. TCRdb stores this immuneACCESS table with in-frame sequences only. Part of the clones is absent; in the studies checked, under half of the shortfall reflects unresolved V genes, and no reason is known for the rest. For this sample there are around 120,000 clones; 79% appear just once. About 3.1% of the sample goes to the ten largest clones. Material for sequencing was PBMCs. These receptors all come from a middle-aged woman in good health and CMV-seronegative.

The chain joins TRBV2 to TRBJ2-3, with D perhaps TRBD2 (6 bases). The CDR3 length is 15 residues. Between the trimmed V and J ends, which lost 7 bases and 3 bases, there was a span of 17 bases. Germline V gene lookup returns CDR1 SNHLY and CDR2 FYNNEI. The CDR3 loop reads CASNLGRGRTDTQYF. CDR3 sequence (DNA): TGTGCCAGCAACCTCGGACGGGGGAGGACAGATACGCAGTATTTT.

The chain is built from TRBV28 and TRBJ1-1, with 12 nucleotides matching TRBD1. The CDR3 loop spans 17 amino acids. The J segment lost 3 bases and the V segment lost 3 bases, leaving 8 bases of the junction unmatched. Germline V gene lookup returns CDR1 MDHEN and CDR2 SYDVKM. DNA for the CDR3: TGTGCCAGCAGTTTCCCGGGACAGGGGGCAATGGACACTGAAGCTTTCTTT. This translates into CASSFPGQGAMDTEAFF.

The rearrangement uses TRBV4-2 and TRBJ1-2; 10 bases fit TRBD1. From germline, CDR1 is LGHNA and CDR2 YNFKEQ. V dropped 1 base and J dropped 6; count of bases not matched to a gene: 11. The CDR3 length is 17 residues. The CDR3 loop reads CASSQGPWTGGKDGYTF. The CDR3, as DNA: TGTGCCAGCAGCCAAGGACCTTGGACAGGGGGTAAGGATGGCTACACCTTC.